The clone carrying this T cell receptor beta chain was observed at least ten times. The record originates from a study of T cells in Graves' hyperthyroidism and ophthalmopathy. RNA transcripts served as the template for amplifying TCR beta CDR3 regions. HTBI primers drove first-round RT-PCR of the TCR CDR3. Using its own MiXCR run on the multiplex PCR reads, TCRdb lists one record per CDR3 protein. This sample has some 700,000 distinct CDR3 sequences; 15% to 20% occur once, and the top ten carry roughly 16%. The CDR3 has 15 residues. Germline-derived CDR1 and CDR2 are MNHEY and SMNVEV (reference sequence). The V segment lost 6 bases and the J segment 3 bases; nucleotides outside the gene matches: 10.

The clonotype comes from a man over 45 with Graves' hyperthyroidism. Sequenced sample: blood. The V gene is TRBV27, the J gene TRBJ2-5; 7 nucleotides match TRBD2. CDR3 DNA: TGTGCCAGCAGCGAACATAGAGCGGGAAAAGAGACCCAGTACTTC. Protein product: CASSEHRAGKETQYF.